The 27 T cell receptor beta chains listed next were all sequenced from one sample in a study of cytomegalovirus exposure and HLA in healthy donors. A multiplex PCR was run with 60 Vbeta primers and 13 Jbeta primers. The protocol was immunoSEQ multiplex PCR, while the TCRdb copy is restricted to in-frame clones and leaves out a portion. The table has around 100,000 clones, about 70% seen once; the top ten hold roughly 0.9%. The sequenced material came from PBMCs. The receptors stem from a woman under 40 in good health and CMV-seronegative.

This sequence joins TRBV5-8 and TRBJ1-5; D perhaps matches TRBD1 (6 bases). The germline gives CDR1 SGHTS, CDR2 YDEGEE. Trimming took 3 bases from V and 4 from J, leaving 11 bases between them. The CDR3 has 14 residues. CDR3 coding DNA: TGTGCCAGCAGCTACAGGGCTGGAAATCAGCCCCAGCATTTT. Its protein product is CASSYRAGNQPQHF.

This clone was counted once. The rearrangement links TRBV5-1 to TRBJ2-1; tentatively, D is TRBD2 (6 bases). This CDR3 spans 19 amino acids. Trimming stripped 4 bases from V and 6 bases from J, with 29 bases between. The germline CDR1 and CDR2 sequences are SGHRS and YFSETQ. The CDR3 here is CASSTGTASDHLRANEQFF. Written as DNA, the CDR3 is TGCGCCAGCAGCACCGGTACGGCTAGCGATCACCTCAGGGCCAATGAGCAGTTCTTC.

The chain is built from TRBV6-5 and TRBJ1-1; maybe TRBD1 (5 bases). CDR3 length: 13 amino acids. V shed 6 bases and J shed 1 base, with 9 bases lying between them. CDR1 and CDR2 from the germline V gene are MNHEY and SVGAGI. Written as DNA, the CDR3 is TGTGCCAGCAGGGTTACAGGGAACACTGAAGCTTTCTTT. Translation: CASRVTGNTEAFF.

The chain has TRBV5-1 and TRBJ2-3; 7 nucleotides line up with TRBD1. J lost 4 bases, V lost 5 bases, and 7 bases had no gene match. CDR1 is SGHRS and CDR2 is YFSETQ in the germline V gene. CDR3 length: 14 residues. The CDR3 loop reads CASSTTGYPDTQYF. The CDR3, as DNA: TGCGCCAGCAGTACGACAGGGTACCCAGATACGCAGTATTTT.

This chain connects TRBV6-5 to TRBJ2-7; tentatively, D is TRBD2 (5 bases). The V and J ends lost 8 bases and 0 bases respectively, with 11 bases between them. Germline CDR1 is MNHEY and CDR2 is SVGAGI. The CDR3 totals 13 residues. In DNA, the CDR3 is TGTGCCAGCGGAGGACTGCTCTCCTACGAGCAGTACTTC. Amino acid sequence: CASGGLLSYEQYF.

This rearrangement joins TRBV25-1 to TRBJ2-5; 7 bases map to TRBD2. With the DNA end fitting TRBJ2-7 better, the J assignment may be wrong. This CDR3 has 15 amino acids. Germline lookup yields CDR1 MGHDK and CDR2 SYGVNS. The CDR3: CASSSPGGYSYEQYF. CDR3 DNA: TGTGCCAGCAGTAGCCCCGGGGGGTACTCCTACGAGCAGTACTTC.

This chain joins TRBV4-3 and TRBJ2-5; the D is unclear. The CDR3 runs to 15 residues. Germline lookup yields CDR1 LGHNA and CDR2 YSLEER. Trimming pared 0 bases from V and 0 bases from J, leaving 8 bases between. CDR3 nucleotides: TGCGCCAGCAGCCAAGAGCTACGGGACCAAGAGACCCAGTACTTC. This sequence encodes CASSQELRDQETQYF.

V and J are TRBV5-1 and TRBJ2-5; 8 bases map to TRBD1. CDR3 length equals 14 residues. Germline CDR1 is SGHRS and CDR2 is YFSETQ. V gave up 4 bases and J gave up 5 bases; unmatched junction bases: 7. In DNA, the CDR3 is TGCGCCAGCAGCATCTTACAGGGGGTTGAGACCCAGTACTTC. As protein: CASSILQGVETQYF.

This chain connects TRBV25-1 to TRBJ1-1; 9 bases agree with TRBD1. CDR1 and CDR2 (germline): MGHDK, SYGVNS. This CDR3 contains 15 residues. Trimming at V came to 1 base and at J to 4 bases, leaving 4 bases not matched to a gene. In DNA form, the CDR3 reads TGTGCCAGCAGTGAATGGACAGGGGAAAGCACTGAAGCTTTCTTT. This sequence encodes CASSEWTGESTEAFF.

This sequence joins TRBV5-1 and TRBJ1-2; D is unclear. Germline V lookup: CDR1 SGHRS, CDR2 YFSETQ. The CDR3 loop spans 13 amino acids. V was trimmed by 4 bases and J by 4 bases, leaving 11 bases between them. The CDR3 DNA is TGCGCCAGCAGCATAGACTCTGCCTATGGCTACACCTTC. This gives the protein CASSIDSAYGYTF.

The chain links TRBV5-1 to TRBJ1-5, with 9 nucleotides matching TRBD1. This CDR3 spans 13 amino acids. The germline CDR1 and CDR2 sequences are SGHRS and YFSETQ. V was pared by 2 bases and J by 8 bases, with 2 bases of the junction left unmatched. CDR3 protein: CASSLQGAEPQHF. The DNA of the CDR3 is TGCGCCAGCAGCTTACAGGGGGCTGAGCCCCAGCATTTT. Complete variable domain (other parts from reference TRBV5-1 and TRBJ1-5): KAGVTQTPRYLIKTRGQQVTLSCSPISGHRSVSWYQQTPGQGLQFLFEYFSETQRNKGNFPGRFSGRQFSNSRSEMNVSTLELGDSALYLCASSLQGAEPQHFGDGTRLSIL.

This clone appeared a single time. V gene TRBV4-3 combines with J gene TRBJ2-4; a weak D match, TRBD1 (5 bases). In germline, CDR1 is LGHNA, CDR2 YSLEER. V lost 0 bases to trimming and J lost 8 bases, with 8 bases between them. This CDR3 spans 13 amino acids. The CDR3: CASSQEAGYIQYF. CDR3 bases: TGCGCCAGCAGCCAAGAGGCAGGGTACATTCAGTACTTC.

The chain employs TRBV5-1 and TRBJ2-1; no clear D gene. Germline assignment: CDR1 SGHRS and CDR2 YFSETQ. The CDR3 covers 14 residues. Trimming left V 4 bases short and J 3 bases short, with 11 bases between. The CDR3 here is CASSADFVYNEQFF. The DNA for the CDR3 is TGCGCCAGCAGCGCGGATTTTGTCTACAATGAGCAGTTCTTC.

The J gene is TRBJ1-4, the V gene TRBV19; weak D call: TRBD1 (6 bases). V was shortened by 5 bases and J by 4 bases, with 14 bases between the two germline ends. The CDR3 sequence is 15 residues long. Germline V gives CDR1 LNHDA, CDR2 SQIVND (reference sequence). For the CDR3, the DNA is TGTGCCAGTAGTCTTTGGACAGCAAGTAATGAAAAACTGTTTTTT. Translating gives CASSLWTASNEKLFF. Looking up the rest from reference TRBV19 and TRBJ1-4 gives the full variable domain: DGGITQSPKYLFRKEGQNVTLSCEQNLNHDAMYWYRQDPGQGLRLIYYSQIVNDFQKGDIAEGYSVSREKKESFPLTVTSAQKNPTAFYLCASSLWTASNEKLFFGSGTQLSVL.

The chain uses TRBV27 and TRBJ1-5; D remains unclear. This CDR3 contains 13 residues. Deletions cut 3 bases from V and 4 bases from J, with 7 bases between. Per the germline V gene, CDR1 is MNHEY and CDR2 is SMNVEV (reference sequence). The CDR3: CASSFRTNQPQHF. For the CDR3, the DNA is TGTGCCAGCAGTTTTAGGACTAATCAGCCCCAGCATTTT.

The chain combines TRBV5-4 with TRBJ2-7; 9 bases agree with TRBD2. Germline V gene lookup returns CDR1 SGHNT and CDR2 YYREEE (reference sequence). This CDR3 spans 17 amino acids. Trimming took 3 bases from V and 3 from J; bases not matched to a gene: 13. The DNA of the CDR3 is TGTGCCAGCAGCTCCAATAGCGGGCGGGGGGGCATCTACGAGCAGTACTTC. Translated: CASSSNSGRGGIYEQYF.

The chain carries TRBV2 and TRBJ1-1; no definite D call. The CDR3 runs 15 residues. Germline assignment: CDR1 SNHLY and CDR2 FYNNEI. V shed 2 bases and J shed 4 bases, with 14 bases lying between them. The CDR3 DNA follows: TGTGCCAGCAGTGAATTTGGAACGGACTTCACTGAAGCTTTCTTT. Translation: CASSEFGTDFTEAFF.

This chain links TRBV19 with TRBJ1-2, with D tentatively TRBD1 (6 bases). The V gene's germline CDR1 is LNHDA and CDR2 SQIVND (reference sequence). This CDR3 has 12 amino acids. V was cut by 8 bases and J by 3 bases, with 10 bases left in between. The CDR3 sequence is CASEGVHYGYTF. The CDR3 DNA reads as TGTGCCAGTGAGGGGGTCCACTATGGCTACACCTTC.

The CDR3 loop is CAWRLGTSGSYEQYF. The CDR3 nucleotides are TGTGCCTGGCGCCTGGGGACTAGCGGGAGCTACGAGCAGTACTTC. This sequence joins TRBV30 and TRBJ2-7; 14 bases map to TRBD2. This CDR3 contains 15 residues. The V gene end was trimmed by 5 bases and the J gene end by 3 bases; junction bases not matched to a gene: 6. Germline V CDR1 and CDR2: GTSNPN, SVGIG (reference sequence).

This clone was found once. This sequence joins TRBV11-3 and TRBJ2-1; tentative D call: TRBD2 (6 bases). The length of the CDR3 is 14 residues. V was shortened by 0 bases and J by 8 bases, with 11 bases between the two germline ends. The germline CDR1 and CDR2 sequences are SGHNT and YENEEA. In DNA, the CDR3 is TGTGCCAGCAGCTTAGATAGTGGGGGGTATGAGCAGTTCTTC. This encodes CASSLDSGGYEQFF.

The rearrangement links TRBV4-3 to TRBJ2-1; 7 bases align to TRBD1. The V segment lost 5 bases and the J segment 7 bases; nucleotides outside the gene matches: 8. The CDR3 runs 14 residues. Germline V gene lookup returns CDR1 LGHNA and CDR2 YSLEER. The CDR3 DNA reads as TGCGCCAGCAGCTATGCACAGGGGAGTAATGAGCAGTTCTTC. This codes for CASSYAQGSNEQFF.

The rearrangement links TRBV7-6 to TRBJ2-6; 9 bases match TRBD1. Trimming cost V 1 base and J 1 base; bases outside gene matches: 11. The CDR3 loop spans 20 amino acids. In germline, CDR1 is SGHVS, CDR2 FNYEAQ. The CDR3 loop reads CASSLVRSGTGFSGANVLTF. CDR3 in DNA: TGTGCCAGCAGCTTAGTAAGGTCCGGGACAGGGTTTTCTGGGGCCAACGTCCTGACTTTC.

The V gene is TRBV11-3, the J gene TRBJ2-7; D is perhaps TRBD1 (6 bases). The V end was cut by 6 bases, the J end by 3 bases, with 9 bases between. CDR3 size: 12 residues. Germline V gives CDR1 SGHNT, CDR2 YENEEA. The CDR3 DNA sequence: TGTGCCAGCAGTTGGGGGCTCTACGAGCAGTACTTC. Translating gives CASSWGLYEQYF. Filled out from reference TRBV11-3 and TRBJ2-7, the complete variable domain reads EAGVVQSPRYKIIEKKQPVAFWCNPISGHNTLYWYLQNLGQGPELLIRYENEEAVDDSQLPKDRFSAERLKGVDSTLKIQPAELGDSAVYLCASSWGLYEQYFGPGTRLTVT.

This chain joins TRBV7-9 and TRBJ2-1; 7 bases are a match to TRBD2. V shed 3 bases, J shed 5 bases, and the junction held 13 bases outside the gene matches. Germline V gives CDR1 SEHNR, CDR2 FQNEAQ (reference sequence). This CDR3 contains 17 residues. The CDR3 DNA follows: TGTGCCAGCAGCTTTGATGTAATGTCTAGCGGAAACAATGAGCAGTTCTTC. Protein: CASSFDVMSSGNNEQFF.

The genes are TRBV12-5 and TRBJ2-5; D uncertain. This CDR3 has 13 residues. The germline gives CDR1 LGHNT, CDR2 FRNRAP. V dropped 0 bases and J dropped 5 bases, with 7 bases sitting between them. CDR3 nucleotides: TGTGCTAGTGGTTTGGTACGTGCGGAGACCCAGTACTTC. Protein product: CASGLVRAETQYF.

This sequence joins TRBV7-6 and TRBJ1-2; possibly TRBD1 for D (6 bases). From germline, CDR1 is SGHVS and CDR2 FNYEAQ. Deletions cut 5 bases from V and 4 bases from J, with 11 bases between. CDR3 length: 13 residues. This CDR3 reads CASSPDSSYGYTF. In nucleotides, the CDR3 is TGTGCCAGCAGCCCGGACAGTAGCTATGGCTACACCTTC.

The V and J genes are TRBV9 and TRBJ2-3, with 8 bases fitting TRBD2. The length of the CDR3 is 16 residues. CDR1 is SGDLS and CDR2 is YYNGEE in the germline V gene. J was trimmed by 4 bases and V by 0 bases; bases with no gene match: 7. CDR3 nucleotides: TGTGCCAGCAGCGTAGTGGTCGGGGGGGCATCAGATACGCAGTATTTT. It specifies CASSVVVGGASDTQYF.